This T cell receptor beta chain stems from a study of cytomegalovirus exposure and HLA in healthy donors. About this clone itself: Its antigen is not known.

The PCR ran on 60 Vbeta and 13 Jbeta primers. TCRdb keeps only in-frame clones here, not all; method: immunoSEQ multiplex PCR. The sample yields under 200,000 clones, about 88% seen once. The CDR3 runs to 14 residues. CDR1 is MDHEN, CDR2 SYDVKM, per germline. Trimming cost V 5 bases and J 4 bases, with 12 bases left between them. General study findings and limits: Within an earlier analysis, most TCR beta V segments proved productive either about 87% or about 30% of the time.

The receptor comes from a young woman in good health and CMV-seronegative. The J gene is TRBJ1-3, the V gene TRBV28; possibly TRBD1 for D (5 bases). Sequences were obtained from PBMCs. CDR3 bases: TGTGCCAGCAGTCGCGGGACCGCAGGAAACACCATATATTTT. Translation: CASSRGTAGNTIYF.